This T cell receptor beta chain was retrieved from a study of T cells in Graves' hyperthyroidism and ophthalmopathy (dated by TCRdb to between 2018 and 2021). Regarding the research as a whole: Peripheral blood was collected at initial diagnosis, before any treatment. To identify TCR V-J signatures that set the groups apart, the researchers used a discovery cohort of 100 or so patients, made up of 43 with Graves' ophthalmopathy and around 58 with stable Graves' hyperthyroidism. Prospective prediction of ophthalmopathy was tested in an independent validation cohort consisting of roughly 19 hyperthyroidism patients and over 15 patients who later progressed to ophthalmopathy. For training and testing, the 100 or so patients in the discovery cohort were randomly divided in a 7:3 ratio. The study also compared thyroid tissue and blood T-cell repertoires from 6 or 7 Graves' hyperthyroidism patients. Following sampling, methimazole starting at 30 mg daily was given to hyperthyroidism patients, and high-dose intravenous methylprednisolone was given to ophthalmopathy patients. TCR Vbeta CDR3 sequencing of approximately 140 peripheral blood samples (under 45 ophthalmopathy, about 74 hyperthyroidism and around 17 progressor patients) is reported in the paper. Overall study results and their limits: No statistical method was used to fix the sample size in advance, and group allocation was not hidden from the investigators. A 13 V-J signature model separated ophthalmopathy from stable hyperthyroidism, with about 90% sensitivity and around 84% specificity in cross-validation and 80%/75% in testing. In validation, the model predicted progression to ophthalmopathy with roughly 66% sensitivity and around 72% specificity, a median of about six months before onset. Blood samples also contained most of the expanded thyroid clonotypes (frequency above 0.001), which suggests that blood repertoires may reflect thyroid immune responses.

This clonotype appeared many times. No antigen is known for it. Per-base qualities were not stored, and no clone one base away is much larger. The TCR beta CDR3 regions were amplified from the RNA transcripts. The first round of RT-PCR for the TCR CDR3 was performed with the HTBI primer set and the Qiagen OneStep RT-PCR kit. Libraries were constructed in a second round of multiplex PCR, after which size selection and purification were performed. The libraries were sequenced on an Illumina HiSeq2000 using paired-end 100 bp reads. The study's processing was this. SOAPnuke was used to process the raw data, removing reads that contained adapters or uncalled bases, had a mean Phred below 15, or lacked an exact match to the constant primer or identifier. High-quality paired reads were merged with COPE v1.2.5, and unique nucleotide sequences were defined as clonotypes. Clonotypes were aligned to IMGT TRBV, TRBD and TRBJ reference segments using MiTCR v1.1. The analysis included only V-J combinations with a frequency above 0.0001, which together covered around 99% of the repertoires. The TCS score was defined as F50 (clonal expansion) divided by E x V (chaos), with BLOSUM62-based TCRdist calculated between CDR3 peptides within each V-J. Welch's t-statistics and random forest reduced just over 500 V-J features to 13, which were used in a naive Bayes classifier (R e1071). TCRdb reprocessed the public reads (quality trimming at Q25 with fastp, clone calling with MiXCR) and kept in-frame beta chains. Every CDR3 protein is listed once, alongside the most common genes and DNA of its rows. Clone size and V and J calls follow TCRdb, not the original study. The sample table holds about 520,000 distinct CDR3 sequences, of which about 24% were seen once. In total, the top ten clones hold around 11% of the sample.

Moderately to severely active disease, a Clinical Activity Score of at least 3, a NOSPECS grade of at least 4, and a duration under 3 months were present in ophthalmopathy patients. The study excluded patients with uncontrolled infections, other autoimmune diseases, pregnancy or lactation. Diagnoses relied on clinical symptoms, serum thyroxine and TRAb, thyroid ultrasound and orbital computed tomography. PBMCs were separated from approximately 9.9 ml of fresh peripheral blood using Ficoll-Paque density gradient centrifugation. Total RNA was extracted with Trizol reagent, and quality was checked on an Agilent 2100 Bioanalyzer. V is shortened by 2 bases, J by 3 bases, and the region joining them spans 14 bases. Per the germline V gene, SGHRS is the CDR1 and YFSETQ is the CDR2. The CDR3 covers 15 residues, taking in both the cysteine and the phenylalanine. The CDR3 DNA has 45 bases and is translated from base 1.

Sequenced sample: blood. This sequence was found in a woman in her twenties or thirties with Graves' ophthalmopathy. The rearranged chain carries TRBV5-1 and TRBJ1-1; 5 matching bases give a weak D call of TRBD1. The DNA sequence reads TGCGCCAGCAGCTTATCGTCTGGAGGGGACACTGAAGCTTTCTTT. Its protein product is CASSLSSGGDTEAFF.